The clone carrying this T cell receptor (beta chain) was picked up many times. Its antigen remains unknown. This entry belongs to a study of T cells after yellow fever vaccination. The CDR3 length is 13 residues. The V end lost 5 bases, the J end lost 0 bases, and 5 bases lay between the germline ends. Germline V lookup: CDR1 SGHRS, CDR2 YFSETQ. Broader study findings: Subsequent booster samples again held most clones from primary vaccination (approximately 95% CD4, roughly 90% CD8). Peak timing came faster in the weaker secondary response, day 5 versus 15. Abundant contaminating clonotypes from the bulk population could appear in FACS-sorted repertoires.

The authors made TCR cDNA by 5'RACE template switching, adding a universal primer site and UMIs. TCRdb re-called the 5' RACE reads through MiXCR, storing one row per CDR3 protein. The data hold some 350,000 distinct CDR3 sequences, with roughly 12% observed a single time. The receptor was derived from a man younger than 35 who received the YFV17D yellow fever vaccine. The chain joins TRBV5-1 to TRBJ2-2; no clear D. The sample here was PBMCs, taken on the day of the first yellow fever vaccination. CDR3 nucleotides: TGCGCCAGCAGAACATCGAACACCGGGGAGCTGTTTTTT. It encodes CASRTSNTGELFF.